A single sample is the source of the 31 T cell receptor beta chains below, sequenced in a study of T cell responses to AZD1222 COVID-19 vaccine. Clones were read by immunoSEQ multiplex PCR, and TCRdb kept only the in-frame ones, dropping some. There are roughly 120,000 clones in the sample; roughly 90% occur only once, and roughly 10% lies in the top ten. The starting material was peripheral blood, obtained on day 0 of AZD1222 vaccination. Every receptor here comes from an adult in good health.

The chain joins TRBV29-1 to TRBJ2-7; weak D call: TRBD1 (5 bases). The V gene's germline CDR1 is SQVTM and CDR2 ANQGSEA. CDR3 length: 13 residues. Between the trimmed V and J ends, which lost 4 bases and 3 bases, there was a span of 13 bases. The CDR3 spells CSVVGQADYEQYF. CDR3 sequence (DNA): TGCAGCGTTGTGGGGCAGGCTGACTACGAGCAGTACTTC.

This sequence joins TRBV5-1 and TRBJ2-2; D may be TRBD1 (5 bases). Germline V lookup: CDR1 SGHRS, CDR2 YFSETQ. The CDR3 is 14 residues long. The V end lost 6 bases, the J end lost 6 bases, and 15 bases lay between the germline ends. This CDR3 is CASNQDTEAGELFF. In DNA, the CDR3 is TGCGCCAGCAACCAGGACACTGAGGCCGGGGAGCTGTTTTTT.

The rearrangement joins TRBV5-4 to TRBJ1-1; D is uncertain. The CDR3 length is 13 residues. Germline CDR1 SGHNT, CDR2 YYREEE (reference sequence). V gave up 1 base and J gave up 7 bases, with 11 bases separating them. The CDR3 loop reads CASSLWQAGEAFF. CDR3 in DNA: TGTGCCAGCAGCTTGTGGCAGGCGGGTGAAGCTTTCTTT.

This chain uses TRBV24-1 with TRBJ1-2, with D perhaps matching TRBD1 (5 bases). The ends were cut back, 12 bases at V and 4 bases at J, with 23 bases in the middle. Germline CDR1 and CDR2: KGHDR and SFDVKD. This CDR3 is 15 amino acids long. For the CDR3, the DNA is TGTGCCCCATCCGGAAGGGACCGACGCTTCTATGGCTACACCTTC. Translation: CAPSGRDRRFYGYTF.

In this sample, this clone turned up many times. The chain recombines TRBV19 with TRBJ1-1; D call uncertain. The ends were cut back, 6 bases at V and 1 base at J, with 9 bases in the middle. This CDR3 has 13 amino acids. Germline CDR1 and CDR2: LNHDA and SQIVND (reference sequence). CDR3 region: CASSPLGNTEAFF. For the CDR3, the DNA is TGTGCCAGTAGCCCCTTGGGGAACACTGAAGCTTTCTTT.

This clone has only one observation. The chain is built from TRBV30 and TRBJ1-3; D not resolved. CDR1 and CDR2 from the germline V gene are GTSNPN and SVGIG (reference sequence). The CDR3 loop spans 12 amino acids. V lost 0 bases, J lost 4 bases, and 4 bases lay in between. CDR3 bases: TGTGCCTGGAGTGTATCGGGAAACACCATATATTTT. Translation gives CAWSVSGNTIYF. The variable domain in full, with the rest retrieved from reference TRBV30 and TRBJ1-3, is SQTIHQWPATLVQPVGSPLSLECTVEGTSNPNLYWYRQAAGRGLQLLFYSVGIGQISSEVPQNLSASRPQDRQFILSSKKLLLSDSGFYLCAWSVSGNTIYFGEGSWLTVV.

The chain links TRBV5-6 to TRBJ2-1; TRBD2 might be the D (5 bases). Germline CDR1 SGHDT, CDR2 YYEEEE. Trimming left V 4 bases short and J 2 bases short, with 16 bases between. There are 16 residues in the CDR3. Written as DNA, the CDR3 is TGTGCCAGCAGCCCCAGAGGGCCGAACGCCTACAATGAGCAGTTCTTC. This sequence encodes CASSPRGPNAYNEQFF.

The chain recombines TRBV2 with TRBJ2-7; perhaps TRBD2 as D (5 bases). This CDR3 has 14 amino acids. Between the trimmed V and J ends, which lost 6 bases and 5 bases, there was a span of 17 bases. Per germline, CDR1 SNHLY and CDR2 FYNNEI. CDR3 nucleotides: TGTGCCAGCAGCCTACTAGTGACAAACCACGAGCAGTACTTC. It yields the protein CASSLLVTNHEQYF.

About this clone itself: At the DNA level, this CDR3 is encoded by other sequences in the same sample as well. The J gene is TRBJ2-3, the V gene TRBV7-2; D gene uncertain. The CDR3 loop spans 12 amino acids. Deletions cut 4 bases from V and 3 bases from J, with 5 bases between. Germline V gene sequence: CDR1 SGHTA, CDR2 FQGNSA. The CDR3 bases are TGTGCCAGCAGCTCGTATACAGATACGCAGTATTTT. Residues: CASSSYTDTQYF.

The CDR3 reads CASSIDLGVYGYTF. The CDR3 coding sequence is TGTGCCAGTAGTATAGATCTGGGAGTATATGGCTACACCTTC. The chain uses TRBV19 and TRBJ1-2; D remains ambiguous. The V gene lost 0 bases and the J gene lost 5 bases, with 10 bases spanning the gap. Germline V CDR1 and CDR2: LNHDA, SQIVND (reference sequence). There are 14 residues in the CDR3.

The chain employs TRBV2 and TRBJ2-7; D is possibly TRBD2 (6 bases). The CDR3 contains 13 residues. The germline V and J ends were trimmed by 8 bases and 7 bases, with 18 bases remaining between them. Germline loops: CDR1 SNHLY, CDR2 FYNNEI. This CDR3 reads CASGAGGVGEQYF. The CDR3 DNA reads TGTGCCAGCGGTGCCGGGGGAGTCGGAGAGCAGTACTTC.

V usage is TRBV5-5 and J usage is TRBJ1-2; 10 nucleotides agree with TRBD1. This CDR3 is 15 amino acids long. Germline CDR1 SGHKS, CDR2 YYEKEE (reference sequence). The J segment lost 7 bases and the V segment lost 1 base, leaving 7 bases of the junction unmatched. CDR3 sequence reads: CASSLTGTGDFGYTF. CDR3 bases: TGTGCCAGCAGCTTGACCGGGACAGGGGATTTTGGCTACACCTTC. The variable domain in full, with the rest retrieved from reference TRBV5-5 and TRBJ1-2, is DAGVTQSPTHLIKTRGQQVTLRCSPISGHKSVSWYQQVLGQGPQFIFQYYEKEERGRGNFPDRFSARQFPNYSSELNVNALLLGDSALYLCASSLTGTGDFGYTFGSGTRLTVV.

V and J are TRBV6-2 or TRBV6-3 and TRBJ2-7, with D perhaps matching TRBD1 or TRBD2 (5 bases each). The CDR3 has 12 amino acids. Germline CDR1 MNHEY, CDR2 SVGEGT. V lost 4 bases, J lost 5 bases, and 9 bases lay in between. CDR3 DNA: TGTGCCAGCAGTTCGGGGCGGAACGAGCAGTACTTC. It encodes CASSSGRNEQYF.

The genes are TRBV24-1 and TRBJ1-2; 12 nucleotides match TRBD1. This CDR3 is built from 15 residues. Trimming at V came to 0 bases and at J to 7 bases, leaving 2 bases not matched to a gene. Germline CDR1 KGHDR, CDR2 SFDVKD. In nucleotides, the CDR3 is TGTGCCACCAGTGATTTGGGGACAGGGGGCTCTGGCTACACCTTC. Protein product: CATSDLGTGGSGYTF.

This clone was observed a single time. This chain uses TRBV5-8 with TRBJ1-4; no firm D call. CDR1 is SGHTS, CDR2 YDEGEE, per germline. The CDR3 consists of 16 residues. The V end was cut by 4 bases, the J end by 0 bases, with 13 bases between. The CDR3 region is CASSPQFGATNEKLFF. CDR3 DNA: TGTGCCAGCAGCCCTCAATTCGGGGCAACTAATGAAAAACTGTTTTTT.

The chain is built from TRBV28 and TRBJ1-2, with D possibly TRBD1 on 6 matching bases. Germline V gene lookup returns CDR1 MDHEN and CDR2 SYDVKM. This CDR3 is built from 13 residues. Between the trimmed V and J ends, which lost 5 bases and 8 bases, there was a span of 15 bases. CDR3 loop: CASSLQGARGYTF. The DNA of the CDR3 is TGTGCCAGCAGTCTACAGGGAGCGAGGGGCTACACCTTC.

This clone was seen more than once but under ten times. The J gene is TRBJ2-5, the V gene TRBV27; D possibly uses TRBD1 or TRBD2 (6 bases each). CDR3 length: 15 residues. V was shortened by 6 bases and J by 5 bases, with 19 bases between the two germline ends. Germline V lookup: CDR1 MNHEY, CDR2 SMNVEV (reference sequence). The CDR3 reads CASSYVGGQRETQYF. Here the CDR3 DNA reads TGTGCCAGCAGCTACGTCGGGGGCCAGAGGGAGACCCAGTACTTC.

The chain is built from TRBV28 and TRBJ2-5; TRBD1 matches at 8 bases. Germline V lookup: CDR1 MDHEN, CDR2 SYDVKM. The CDR3 consists of 14 residues. Trimming took 5 bases from V and 3 from J; bases not matched to a gene: 5. In DNA form, the CDR3 reads TGTGCCAGCAGTCGGACAGGGACCAAAGAGACCCAGTACTTC. It encodes CASSRTGTKETQYF.

The gene calls are TRBV5-1 and TRBJ2-5; 8 positions agree with TRBD1. Germline lookup yields CDR1 SGHRS and CDR2 YFSETQ. With 4 bases clipped from V and 7 bases from J, the junction kept 6 bases outside the gene matches. The CDR3 covers 13 residues. The CDR3 sequence: CASSKGQGGTQYF. The DNA for the CDR3 is TGCGCCAGCAGCAAAGGACAGGGTGGGACCCAGTACTTC.

The chain couples TRBV28 to TRBJ2-7, with 10 bases that match TRBD1. Germline V gives CDR1 MDHEN, CDR2 SYDVKM. The CDR3 sequence is 15 residues long. V gave up 5 bases and J gave up 2 bases; unmatched junction bases: 6. The CDR3 loop reads CASSPHGTGAYEQYF. CDR3 DNA: TGTGCCAGCAGTCCTCACGGGACAGGGGCCTACGAGCAGTACTTC.

The chain employs TRBV2 and TRBJ2-7; a possible D gene is TRBD1 (9 bases). This CDR3 region has 16 residues. V was clipped by 4 bases and J by 2 bases, with 18 bases between them. Germline values: CDR1 SNHLY, CDR2 FYNNEI. CDR3 coding DNA: TGTGCCAGCAGTGGCGGGGGGACAGGGTGGGCCTACGAGCAGTACTTC. Its protein is CASSGGGTGWAYEQYF.

This clone was seen just once. The rearrangement links TRBV3-1 (or the pseudogene TRBV3-2) to TRBJ2-7; possible D gene TRBD2, 6 bases. The CDR3 is made up of 11 amino acids. CDR1 and CDR2 (germline): LGHDT, YNNKEL (reference sequence). Trimming removed 3 bases from V and 6 bases from J, with 6 bases in between. The CDR3 protein is CASSQGGEQYF. CDR3 bases: TGTGCCAGCAGCCAGGGGGGCGAGCAGTACTTC.

The chain carries TRBV11-3 and TRBJ2-7; D gene uncertain. Trimming stripped 2 bases from V and 2 bases from J, with 7 bases between. This CDR3 is built from 13 residues. Germline assignment: CDR1 SGHNT and CDR2 YENEEA. As DNA, the CDR3 is TGTGCCAGCAGCTTACCCCCAGCCTACGAGCAGTACTTC. Translation gives CASSLPPAYEQYF.

The gene calls are TRBV11-2 and TRBJ2-5, with 8 bases aligning to TRBD2. V trimming: 9 bases; J trimming: 5 bases; junction bases outside the gene matches: 11. The CDR3 length is 14 residues. CDR1 is SGHAT and CDR2 is FQNNGV in the germline V gene. The CDR3 DNA is TGTGCCAGTAGCCGACGGGGGGGCCTGGAGACCCAGTACTTC. It translates to CASSRRGGLETQYF.

In nucleotides, the CDR3 is TGTGCCAGCAGTTTCGACAGGGGGCGCAATAATGAGCAGTTCTTC. Translating it yields CASSFDRGRNNEQFF. V usage is TRBV27 and J usage is TRBJ2-1, with 10 bases that match TRBD1. V gave up 3 bases and J gave up 7 bases; unmatched junction bases: 6. The CDR3 runs 15 residues. Germline CDR1 and CDR2: MNHEY and SMNVEV (reference sequence).

The CDR3, as DNA: TGTGCCAGCTCACCAAGTCAGGGGCACAGCTATGGCTACACCTTC. This encodes CASSPSQGHSYGYTF. The genes are TRBV18 and TRBJ1-2, with D perhaps TRBD1 (6 bases). The germline gives CDR1 KGHSH, CDR2 LQKENI. Deletions cut 2 bases from V and 4 bases from J, with 14 bases between. The CDR3 is made up of 15 amino acids.

In the case of this clone: Since the CDR3 does not end with the conserved phenylalanine or tryptophan, this likely comes from a read error. No DNA is shown, since the ends of the CDR3 on it are uncertain; the CDR3 is the one TCRdb lists. The genes are TRBV6-4 and TRBJ1-4; TRBD1 was called by the table and not checked on the DNA. The CDR3 contains 11 residues when both ends are counted. Germline V gene data show CDR1 as MRHNA and CDR2 as SNTAGT. Here the CDR3 reads CASSDSDSPGD.

With respect to this clone: This sample also contains other DNA sequences that code for the same CDR3. This chain links TRBV7-2 with TRBJ2-5, with 7 bases fitting TRBD1. This CDR3 comprises 15 residues. Per the germline V gene, CDR1 is SGHTA and CDR2 is FQGNSA. Trimming took 1 base from V and 4 from J; bases not matched to a gene: 6. The CDR3 DNA sequence: TGTGCCAGCAGCTTAGGCAGGGGGACCCGAGAGACCCAGTACTTC. This sequence encodes CASSLGRGTRETQYF. The full variable domain, completed using reference TRBV7-2 and TRBJ2-5, is GAGVSQSPSNKVTEKGKDVELRCDPISGHTALYWYRQSLGQGLEFLIYFQGNSAPDKSGLPSDRFSAERTGGSVSTLTIQRTQQEDSAVYLCASSLGRGTRETQYFGPGTRLLVL.

The rearrangement uses TRBV11-2 and TRBJ2-3; D remains ambiguous. CDR3 length: 14 residues. The germline V gene has CDR1 SGHAT and CDR2 FQNNGV. Trimming shortened V by 4 bases and J by 3 bases, and 11 bases separated the two germline ends. The CDR3 region has the DNA TGTGCCAGCAGCTCAACCCTTGGGACAGATACGCAGTATTTT. As protein: CASSSTLGTDTQYF.

Details on this clone: The junction differs from germline at one of its ends, possibly a read error. This chain links TRBV2 with TRBJ1-4; D is ambiguous. Germline V gene data show CDR1 as SNHLY and CDR2 as FYNNEI. This CDR3 region has 16 residues. CDR3 loop: CASSEMGGATNEKLFF. CDR3 coding DNA: TGTGCCAGCAGTGAAATGGGCGGTGCAACGAATGAAAAACTGTTTTTT.

There are a few counts of this clone. The junction differs from germline at one of its ends, possibly a read error. The chain recombines TRBV7-7 with TRBJ1-5, with TRBD1 as a possible D gene (6 bases). The CDR3 is made up of 16 amino acids. Germline-derived CDR1 and CDR2 are SSHAT and FNYEAQ (reference sequence). CDR3 nucleotide sequence: TGTGCTAGCAGCATGGCAGGGGTACTGTTTAGTCAGCCCCAGCATTTT. This gives the protein CASSMAGVLFSQPQHF.